Described below is a single T cell receptor (beta chain) sequence and its context. Sequencing used immunoSEQ multiplex PCR; TCRdb keeps in-frame clones, though not all of them. The repertoire holds about 50,000 clones, with approximately 88% as singletons. These data come from a study of blood T cell repertoires in COVID-19. Germline V CDR1 and CDR2: LNHNV, YYDKDF (reference sequence). V was clipped by 0 bases and J by 5 bases, with 19 bases between them. The CDR3 length is 17 residues. The receptor comes from a human donor with active COVID-19. The donor label of this sample is uncertain. Sequencing was carried out using peripheral blood. The genes are TRBV15 and TRBJ2-5, with a tentative D call TRBD2 (5 bases). This CDR3 reads CATSRELSDSPGETQYF. CDR3 DNA sequence: TGTGCCACCAGCAGAGAGTTGTCGGATAGCCCGGGGGAGACCCAGTACTTC.